The 19 T cell receptor beta chains below were found in one sample sequenced in a study of shared clonotypes between healthy human individuals. Repertoires were generated with immunoSEQ multiplex PCR, while TCRdb's copy carries only in-frame clones and drops some. The sample holds 2 million to 2.5 million clones; 85% to 95% are singletons and the top ten take 0.3% to 0.4%. The sample was naive CD4+ T cells from PBMCs. The subset was: CD45RA+ positively selected. These receptors came from a man younger than 35 in good health. Some clones in this sample may be carry-over from other donors' samples.

The rearrangement joins TRBV5-1 to TRBJ2-3; 14 bases align to TRBD2. The CDR3 contains 19 residues. The trim removed 4 bases at V and 1 base at J, leaving 11 bases unmatched. CDR1 and CDR2 (germline): SGHRS, YFSETQ. Here the CDR3 reads CASSQGGTSGSFGTDTQYF. For the CDR3, the DNA is TGCGCCAGCAGCCAAGGGGGGACTAGCGGGAGCTTCGGCACAGATACGCAGTATTTT.

This chain joins TRBV7-6 and TRBJ1-5; tentatively, D is TRBD1 (5 bases). Germline CDR1 is SGHVS and CDR2 is FNYEAQ. V lost 4 bases to trimming and J lost 7 bases, with 14 bases between them. CDR3 length: 14 residues. As DNA, the CDR3 is TGTGCCAGCAGCTCCCTCAGGGCGAGGCAGCCCCAGCATTTT. It is translated as CASSSLRARQPQHF.

The CDR3 loop is CASSKGLAGEETQYF. The CDR3 coding sequence is TGTGCCAGCAGCAAGGGTCTAGCGGGAGAGGAGACCCAGTACTTC. The rearrangement uses TRBV11-3 and TRBJ2-5; TRBD2 agrees at 10 bases. V dropped 5 bases and J dropped 5; count of bases not matched to a gene: 8. The V gene's germline CDR1 is SGHNT and CDR2 YENEEA. CDR3 length equals 15 residues.

The rearrangement uses TRBV10-1 and TRBJ2-3; tentative D call: TRBD1 (6 bases). Germline CDR1 and CDR2: WNHNN and SYGVQD (reference sequence). CDR3 length: 10 amino acids. The ends were cut back, 6 bases at V and 14 bases at J, with 12 bases in the middle. CDR3 sequence: CASRAEQGYF. The CDR3 DNA reads TGCGCCAGCAGAGCGGAACAGGGGTATTTT.

This rearrangement joins TRBV2 to TRBJ1-1, with unresolved D. From germline, CDR1 is SNHLY and CDR2 FYNNEI. The V end lost 4 bases, the J end lost 0 bases, and 12 bases lay between the germline ends. The CDR3 extends over 15 amino acids. In DNA form, the CDR3 reads TGTGCCAGCAGTGTGATTCGGGTCTTGAACACTGAAGCTTTCTTT. This translates into CASSVIRVLNTEAFF.

The gene calls are TRBV6-1 and TRBJ2-3; 12 bases line up with TRBD2. This CDR3 contains 18 residues. The junction had 6 bases not matched to a gene; V was cut back by 2 bases and J by 0 bases. CDR1 and CDR2 from the germline V gene are MNHNS and SASEGT. CDR3 nucleotides: TGTGCCAGCAGTGAACGTGGGACTAGCGGGTCTAGCACAGATACGCAGTATTTT. It yields the protein CASSERGTSGSSTDTQYF.

Notes on this clone: Other DNA sequences from this sample encode an identical CDR3 as well. This chain uses TRBV18 with TRBJ2-7, with D unclear. Germline loops: CDR1 KGHSH, CDR2 LQKENI. The CDR3 contains 14 residues. V gave up 2 bases and J gave up 0 bases, with 8 bases separating them. This CDR3 reads CASSPGASSYEQYF. The CDR3 nucleotides are TGTGCCAGCTCACCAGGCGCGAGCTCCTACGAGCAGTACTTC.

V usage is TRBV6-6 and J usage is TRBJ2-3; 9 positions match TRBD1. Germline V gene sequence: CDR1 MNHNY, CDR2 SVGAGI (reference sequence). Trimming cost V 2 bases and J 4 bases; bases outside gene matches: 7. The CDR3 length is 16 residues. CDR3 loop: CASSYGTGSGADTQYF. CDR3 coding DNA: TGTGCCAGCAGTTACGGGACAGGGAGTGGAGCAGATACGCAGTATTTT.

This clone was seen once. The same CDR3 can be traced to other DNA sequences in this sample. V usage is TRBV5-1 and J usage is TRBJ1-6; TRBD1 is a possible D gene (5 bases). The V end lost 0 bases, the J end lost 5 bases, and 12 bases lay between the germline ends. Germline lookup yields CDR1 SGHRS and CDR2 YFSETQ. The CDR3 spans 16 residues. The CDR3 bases are TGCGCCAGCAGCTTGGACAGGCGACAGAATAATTCACCCCTCCACTTT. Translation: CASSLDRRQNNSPLHF.

This rearrangement joins TRBV7-3 to TRBJ2-1; D might be TRBD2 (6 bases). CDR1 is SGHTA, CDR2 FQGTGA, per germline. The CDR3 is 16 residues long. Deletions cut 0 bases from V and 4 bases from J, with 13 bases between. The CDR3 DNA follows: TGTGCCAGCAGCTTAACGACTAGTCCGATTTACAATGAGCAGTTCTTC. Translating it yields CASSLTTSPIYNEQFF.

The chain joins TRBV30 to TRBJ1-1; D unclear. The CDR3 totals 11 residues. Germline V gene sequence: CDR1 GTSNPN, CDR2 SVGIG (reference sequence). The V end was cut by 5 bases, the J end by 10 bases, with 14 bases between. The CDR3 coding sequence is TGTGCCTGGGGAGTAGTAGGTGGAGCTTTCTTT. Protein product: CAWGVVGGAFF.

As for this clone: Other DNA sequences in the same sample also yield this CDR3. This sequence joins TRBV30 and TRBJ2-7; no definite D call. The V gene lost 3 bases and the J gene lost 3 bases, with 6 bases spanning the gap. The germline V gene encodes CDR1 GTSNPN and CDR2 SVGIG (reference sequence). The CDR3 has 11 amino acids. The CDR3 DNA reads as TGTGCCTGGAGCAACGGCTACGAGCAGTACTTC. This gives the protein CAWSNGYEQYF.

With respect to this clone: In the same sample, other DNA sequences code for this CDR3. The chain combines TRBV6-1 with TRBJ1-1; D is possibly TRBD1 (6 bases). With 5 bases removed from V and 2 bases from J, the gap between germline ends came to 12 bases. CDR3 size: 14 residues. CDR1 MNHNS and CDR2 SASEGT come from the germline V gene. The DNA of the CDR3 is TGTGCCAGCAGTCGTACAGGGTCCAACACTGAAGCTTTCTTT. Its protein is CASSRTGSNTEAFF.

CDR3 sequence: CASSFTSGRPHQYNEQFF. In DNA, the CDR3 is TGTGCCAGCAGCTTTACTAGCGGGAGGCCCCACCAGTACAATGAGCAGTTCTTC. V and J are TRBV5-6 and TRBJ2-1; 12 nucleotides agree with TRBD2. The CDR3 is made up of 18 amino acids. J gave up 4 bases and V 2 bases, and 10 bases lay outside the gene matches. CDR1 SGHDT and CDR2 YYEEEE come from the germline V gene.

This chain uses TRBV18 with TRBJ1-1; 8 nucleotides agree with TRBD1. The length of the CDR3 is 14 residues. CDR1 is KGHSH, CDR2 LQKENI, per germline. Unmatched junction bases numbered 5, after V lost 3 bases and J lost 5 bases. The CDR3 region has the DNA TGTGCCAGCTCACCGGGACAGGAAAAAACTGAAGCTTTCTTT. Protein product: CASSPGQEKTEAFF.

The chain links TRBV5-1 to TRBJ2-7, with D perhaps given as TRBD1 or TRBD2 (6 bases each). The V gene lost 7 bases and the J gene lost 2 bases, with 22 bases spanning the gap. Germline V gives CDR1 SGHRS, CDR2 YFSETQ. This CDR3 spans 16 amino acids. This CDR3 reads CASSQGLGLSPYEQYF. CDR3 DNA sequence: TGCGCCAGCTCACAGGGATTAGGACTATCCCCCTACGAGCAGTACTTC.

This chain uses TRBV6-5 with TRBJ2-1; D is unclear. Germline lookup yields CDR1 MNHEY and CDR2 SVGAGI. V lost 0 bases, J lost 13 bases, and 16 bases lay in between. The CDR3 is made up of 14 amino acids. This CDR3 is CASSYSKGVGTQFF. CDR3 in DNA: TGTGCCAGCAGTTACTCGAAGGGCGTCGGCACCCAGTTCTTC.

The chain is built from TRBV7-9 and TRBJ2-7; D is unresolved. Per the germline V gene, CDR1 is SEHNR and CDR2 is FQNEAQ (reference sequence). The V end lost 1 base, the J end lost 5 bases, and 12 bases lay between the germline ends. The CDR3 length is 14 residues. Here the CDR3 DNA reads TGTGCCAGCAGCTTAGATCCCTTCAACGACGAGCAGTACTTC. Amino acid sequence: CASSLDPFNDEQYF. The full variable domain, completed using reference TRBV7-9 and TRBJ2-7, is DTGVSQNPRHKITKRGQNVTFRCDPISEHNRLYWYRQTLGQGPEFLTYFQNEAQLEKSRLLSDRFSAERPKGSFSTLEIQRTEQGDSAMYLCASSLDPFNDEQYFGPGTRLTVT.

The chain couples TRBV6-5 to TRBJ2-1; D perhaps matches TRBD2 (5 bases). Looked up from germline, CDR1 is MNHEY and CDR2 is SVGAGI. V was cut by 10 bases and J by 1 base, with 8 bases left in between. There are 12 residues in the CDR3. The CDR3 is CATTGSYNEQFF. In nucleotides, the CDR3 is TGTGCCACTACGGGATCCTACAATGAGCAGTTCTTC.